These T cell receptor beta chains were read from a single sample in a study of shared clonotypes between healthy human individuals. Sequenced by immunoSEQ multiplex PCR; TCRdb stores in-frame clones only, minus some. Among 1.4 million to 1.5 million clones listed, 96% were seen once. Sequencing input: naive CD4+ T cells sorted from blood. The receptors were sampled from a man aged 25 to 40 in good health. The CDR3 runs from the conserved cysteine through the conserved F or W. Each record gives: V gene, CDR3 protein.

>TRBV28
CASSLGQGWGEQYF
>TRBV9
CATLGGFANTGELFF
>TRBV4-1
CASSQSGLAGYNEQFF
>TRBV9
CASSVGIAGQETQYF
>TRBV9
CASSVSPAGADEQFF
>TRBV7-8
CASSKRGSGANVLTF
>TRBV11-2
CASSLVLAGAYEQYF
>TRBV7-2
CASSREGAHNEKLFF
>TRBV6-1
CAREIGTGTYEQYF
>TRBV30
CAWSVLVTIYF
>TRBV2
CASIPGHRNEQFF
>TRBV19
CASSIFHEQFF
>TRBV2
CASRRSTDTQYF
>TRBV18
CASSRDRDTEAFF
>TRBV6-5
CASSYSAAGGEQYF
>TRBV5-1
CASRITDLPHGYTF
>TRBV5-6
CASSLGLFNEQFF
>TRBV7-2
CASSLQVVSETQYF
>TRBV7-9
CASSQALDGANVLTF
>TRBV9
CASTPHLNTGELFF
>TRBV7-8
CASSPLRQPQHF
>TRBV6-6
CASSSSPRNPWYF
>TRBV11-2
CASSLGSGGRALETQYF
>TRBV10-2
CASNPREVADQPQHF
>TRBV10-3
CAISPVSGNTIYF
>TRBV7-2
CASSLTQYYEQYF
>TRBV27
CASSIQGFGETQYF
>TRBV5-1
CASSFGEVYNEQFF
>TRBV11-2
CASSRAGGSYEQYF
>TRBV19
CASSILQGLAGNEQFF
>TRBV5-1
CASSPQGTGSTGELFF
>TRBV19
CASSIVASEQFF
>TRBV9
CASSVAGTGGYEQYF
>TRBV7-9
CASSTQAGPSYEQYF
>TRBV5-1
CASSLERPSQPQHF
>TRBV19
CASSMSKSGTGDGNNEQFF
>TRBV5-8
CASSLEPRSSYEQYF
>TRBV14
CASSQDRSGQGSYEQYF
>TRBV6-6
CASSPGQGTYEQYF
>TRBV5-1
CASSTGQATGELFF
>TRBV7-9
CASSQQGGTDTQYF
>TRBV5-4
CASSLERQGIYGYTF
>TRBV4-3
CASSQDWLNSYNEQFF
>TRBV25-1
CASSDQLKETQYF
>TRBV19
CASSMTVQETQYF
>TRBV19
CASSIRGQRYTDTQYF
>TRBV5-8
CASSLNKFFGTGVYNEQFF
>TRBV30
CAWSVRGQPQHF
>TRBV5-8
CASSLEGGRNTEAFF
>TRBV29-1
CSVSGAGNEQFF
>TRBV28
CASSPIGTEAFF
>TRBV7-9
CASSGGGEQYF
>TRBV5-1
CASSLADRGTDTQYF
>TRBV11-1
CASSSPTNNEQFF
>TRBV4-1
CASSRILASAYEQYF
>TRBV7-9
CASSSGTVWDQPQHF